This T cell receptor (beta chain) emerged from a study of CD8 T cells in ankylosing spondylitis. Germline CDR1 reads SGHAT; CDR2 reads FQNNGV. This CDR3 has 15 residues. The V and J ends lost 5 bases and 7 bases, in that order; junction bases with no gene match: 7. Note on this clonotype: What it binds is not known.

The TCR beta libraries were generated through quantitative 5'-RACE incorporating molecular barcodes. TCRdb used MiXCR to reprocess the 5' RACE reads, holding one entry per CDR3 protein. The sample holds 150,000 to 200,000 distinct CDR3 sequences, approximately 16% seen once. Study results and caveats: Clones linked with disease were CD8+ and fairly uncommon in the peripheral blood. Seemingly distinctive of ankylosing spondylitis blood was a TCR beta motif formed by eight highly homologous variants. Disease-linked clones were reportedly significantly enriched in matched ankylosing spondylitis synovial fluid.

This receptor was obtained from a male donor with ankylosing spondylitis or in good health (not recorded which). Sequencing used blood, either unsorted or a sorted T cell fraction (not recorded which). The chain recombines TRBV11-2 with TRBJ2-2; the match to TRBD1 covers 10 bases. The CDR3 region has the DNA TGTGCCAGCAGCGTCCGGGACAGGGGTAACGGGGAGCTGTTTTTT. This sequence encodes CASSVRDRGNGELFF.